Listed here is a single T cell receptor (beta chain). V was shortened by 5 bases and J by 6 bases, with 17 bases between the two germline ends. The CDR3 runs to 13 residues. Germline lookup yields CDR1 GTSNPN and CDR2 SVGIG (reference sequence). The data stem from a study of blood T cell repertoires in COVID-19. At the level of the study: Spain, Italy and the United States supplied samples that represented acute and convalescent COVID-19. In each case, the material was cDNA or gDNA derived from T cells, B-cell-depleted T cells, or PBMCs.

The authors' processing: Amplification of reference gene primers was used by the study to estimate nucleated cell counts. The data were produced by immunoSEQ multiplex PCR, yet TCRdb's version contains in-frame clones alone and is incomplete. V and J calls and clone size are those listed in that table; D and trimming were worked out from the DNA. The table records approximately 180,000 clones, nearly 80% of them present only once. The V gene is TRBV30, the J gene TRBJ2-7; TRBD2 might be the D (5 bases). Sequenced: peripheral blood. This clonotype was sampled from a woman between 65 and 79 years old with acute or convalescent COVID-19. The CDR3 region is CAWGPAGTGEQYF. In DNA, the CDR3 is TGTGCCTGGGGCCCGGCGGGTACGGGCGAGCAGTACTTC.